Sequencing of this T cell receptor beta chain was carried out in a study of T-cell reconstitution after alpha-beta-depleted transplantation in children. Regarding the study as a whole: T-cell numbers and diversity one year post-transplant derived largely from freshly generated T cells. Several hundred graft clones that had expanded were reportedly the source of alpha-beta T cells about two months after transplant.

CDR1 and CDR2 (germline): SGDLS, YYNGEE. Trimming removed 3 bases at V and 2 bases at J, with 18 bases between. CDR3 size: 18 residues. About this clonotype itself: The antigen is not known. A much larger clonotype is one base distant, so this may be a read error.

Unique molecular identifiers tagged the TCRbeta library. One entry per CDR3 protein, called by TCRdb with MiXCR from the PCR reads. The sample has hundreds of thousands of distinct CDR3 sequences, under 14% seen once; the top ten hold about a quarter. The source was peripheral blood, collected 180 days after TCRalphabeta/CD19-depleted stem cell transplant. V is TRBV9 and J is TRBJ2-6; D possibly corresponds to TRBD1 (5 bases). The sequence was collected from a male patient under 10 years old who had a stem cell transplant for chronic granulomatous disease, so the T cells may come from the graft donor. The DNA of the CDR3 is TGTGCCAGCAGCGACCAGACAGCCCGCCATGCTGGGGCCAACGTCCTGACTTTC. Encoded protein: CASSDQTARHAGANVLTF. Combining the CDR3 with reference TRBV9 and TRBJ2-6 gives the whole variable domain DSGVTQTPKHLITATGQRVTLRCSPRSGDLSVYWYQQSLDQGLQFLIQYYNGEERAKGNILERFSAQQFPDLHSELNLSSLELGDSALYFCASSDQTARHAGANVLTFGAGSRLTVL.